These 2 T cell receptor beta chains originate from one sample sequenced in a study of cytomegalovirus exposure and HLA in healthy donors. The PCR used 60 Vbeta and 13 Jbeta primers. Generated by immunoSEQ multiplex PCR, the TCRdb table keeps only in-frame clones and is missing some. Of about 260,000 clones in the sample, roughly 86% were seen once. What was sequenced was PBMCs. The receptors originated from a woman aged 40 to 50 in good health and CMV-seropositive.

The table lists this clone with a count of one. This chain joins TRBV11-2 and TRBJ2-7; 9 bases are shared with TRBD1. Germline loops: CDR1 SGHAT, CDR2 FQNNGV. V trimming: 4 bases; J trimming: 5 bases; junction bases outside the gene matches: 6. CDR3 size: 14 residues. CDR3 protein: CASSYLDRGNEQYF. DNA for the CDR3: TGTGCCAGCAGCTACTTGGACAGGGGCAACGAGCAGTACTTC.

The rearrangement links TRBV2 to TRBJ2-6; TRBD2 matches 14 bases. After removal of 1 base from V and 4 bases from J, the junction contained 9 bases not matched to a gene. Germline V CDR1 and CDR2: SNHLY, FYNNEI. The CDR3 has 20 residues. CDR3 DNA: TGTGCCAGCAGTGAAGAGGCTGGACTAGCGGGAGGATCCGGGGCCAACGTCCTGACTTTC. Its protein is CASSEEAGLAGGSGANVLTF.